The present T cell receptor (beta chain) was sequenced within a study of T cell repertoires in cytomegalovirus infection. Study details: Public TCR beta signatures indicated both CMV infection and matching HLA type. Regarding the study as a whole: CMV-specific TCR beta clonotypes restricted by HLA-C dominated the ex vivo response.

This clonotype was counted a few times. What it binds is unknown. MiXCR, run by TCRdb on the reads, gives a single entry per CDR3 protein. The table lists hundreds of thousands of distinct CDR3 sequences, 35% to 40% of them singletons, with 2.5% to 3% in the top ten. Germline-derived CDR1 and CDR2 are SNHLY and FYNNEI. The CDR3 covers 18 residues. V was clipped by 4 bases and J by 0 bases, with 21 bases between them. Sequences were obtained from PBMCs. This receptor was identified in a human donor in good health (CMV status not recorded). Some clones in this sample may be carry-over from other donors' samples. The chain employs TRBV2 and TRBJ1-1, with D perhaps TRBD1 (5 bases). The CDR3 is CASSAFRGSLRMNTEAFF. CDR3 nucleotide sequence: TGTGCCAGCAGTGCCTTTCGGGGCTCCCTGAGGATGAACACTGAAGCTTTCTTT.